Listed here are 26 T cell receptor beta chains from one sample, sequenced in a study of T cells in localized non-small cell lung cancer. Profiling relied on immunoSEQ multiplex PCR, and the TCRdb table lists in-frame clones only, not all of them. The sample holds some 3,000 clones; around 22% are singletons and the top ten take over 4%. The specimen was lung tumor tissue, collected before any cancer treatment. These receptors were taken from a female donor aged 60 or older with stage I lung adenocarcinoma.

This clone ranks as medium-sized. Here the CDR3 reads CASSLPGRAGGPGTQYF. CDR3 coding DNA: TGTGCCAGCAGCCTGCCGGGAAGAGCGGGGGGGCCTGGTACGCAGTATTTT. The chain employs TRBV11-3 and TRBJ2-3; 10 bases are shared with TRBD2. With V trimmed by 5 bases and J by 8 bases, 16 bases remained unmatched. There are 17 residues in the CDR3. Per the germline V gene, CDR1 is SGHNT and CDR2 is YENEEA.

The chain couples TRBV15 to TRBJ1-4, with TRBD1 as a possible D gene (5 bases). In germline, CDR1 is LNHNV, CDR2 YYDKDF (reference sequence). The CDR3 contains 15 residues. The germline V and J ends were trimmed by 1 base and 3 bases, with 9 bases remaining between them. CDR3 loop: CATSRAPRANEKLFF. DNA of the CDR3: TGTGCCACCAGCAGAGCTCCCAGGGCTAATGAAAAACTGTTTTTT.

The chain combines TRBV11-3 with TRBJ2-3; perhaps TRBD2 as D (6 bases). Trimming stripped 5 bases from V and 4 bases from J, with 19 bases between. Germline CDR1 is SGHNT and CDR2 is YENEEA. This CDR3 region has 16 residues. For the CDR3, the DNA is TGTGCCAGCAGCCGACAGACTAGTCAAAGCGCAGATACGCAGTATTTT. Amino acids: CASSRQTSQSADTQYF. The full variable domain, with the rest looked up from reference TRBV11-3 and TRBJ2-3, is EAGVVQSPRYKIIEKKQPVAFWCNPISGHNTLYWYLQNLGQGPELLIRYENEEAVDDSQLPKDRFSAERLKGVDSTLKIQPAELGDSAVYLCASSRQTSQSADTQYFGPGTRLTVL.

This clone is deemed medium-sized. The chain recombines TRBV1 with TRBJ2-2; the table's D call, TRBD1, has no DNA check behind it. TRBV1 is described as a pseudogene. There are 14 residues in the CDR3. The CDR3 nucleotides are TGCGCCAGCAGCCCCAGTCCCACCACCGGGGAGCTGTTTTTT. It is translated as CASSPSPTTGELFF.

This clone is judged medium-sized. The chain is built from TRBV6-8 and TRBJ2-1; no firm D call. CDR3 length equals 15 residues. V dropped 1 base and J dropped 1 base, with 8 bases sitting between them. Germline CDR1 and CDR2: MNHGY and SAAAGT. CDR3: CASSYLTDSYNEQFF. In DNA, the CDR3 is TGTGCCAGCAGTTACTTGACGGATTCCTACAATGAGCAGTTCTTC.

V usage is TRBV19 and J usage is TRBJ1-4, with 7 bases aligning to TRBD1. Per the germline V gene, CDR1 is LNHDA and CDR2 is SQIVND (reference sequence). The V segment lost 5 bases and the J segment 8 bases; nucleotides outside the gene matches: 5. The CDR3 length is 13 residues. The CDR3 sequence: CASSDRAEEKLFF. The CDR3 nucleotides are TGTGCCAGTAGTGACAGGGCGGAGGAAAAACTGTTTTTT.

The chain joins TRBV19 to TRBJ2-3; 10 bases align to TRBD1. The CDR3 spans 15 residues. The germline gives CDR1 LNHDA, CDR2 SQIVND (reference sequence). J gave up 4 bases and V 10 bases, and 11 bases lay outside the gene matches. The CDR3 sequence is CATSRQGAEADTQYF. The CDR3 region has the DNA TGTGCCACGTCAAGACAGGGGGCAGAGGCAGATACGCAGTATTTT.

The gene calls are TRBV7-4 and TRBJ2-2; tentative D call: TRBD1 (5 bases). This CDR3 has 15 residues. V was pared by 2 bases and J by 5 bases, with 12 bases between. In germline, CDR1 is SGHVT, CDR2 SQSDAQ. The CDR3 DNA follows: TGTGCCAGCAGCTTAAGCAGGGATGATACCGGGGAGCTGTTTTTT. Residues: CASSLSRDDTGELFF.

By share, this clone ranks as large (0.1 to 1%). This sequence joins TRBV10-2 and TRBJ1-1; no clear D. The CDR3 runs 12 residues. Germline V CDR1 and CDR2: WSHSY, SAAADI. The V gene lost 2 bases and the J gene lost 3 bases, with 4 bases spanning the gap. CDR3 region: CASSEGHTEAFF. CDR3 bases: TGCGCCAGCAGTGAGGGACACACTGAAGCTTTCTTT.

This clone has only a few counts. J is TRBJ1-2 and V is TRBV6-8; weak D call: TRBD1 (6 bases). Germline V gene data show CDR1 as MNHGY and CDR2 as SAAAGT. This CDR3 is 17 amino acids long. With 5 bases removed from V and 5 bases from J, the gap between germline ends came to 24 bases. In DNA, the CDR3 is TGTGCCAGCAGTGTGACGAGGGGGGTAGACAGGCGATATGGCTACACCTTC. Residues: CASSVTRGVDRRYGYTF.

The chain links TRBV6-8 to TRBJ2-7; possible D gene TRBD1, 6 bases. The length of the CDR3 is 16 residues. Germline lookup yields CDR1 MNHGY and CDR2 SAAAGT. Trimming cost V 10 bases and J 2 bases, with 24 bases left between them. Here the CDR3 DNA reads TGTGCCATCAGCTCATTACAGGGCCCTAGGGCCTACGAGCAGTACTTC. Residues: CAISSLQGPRAYEQYF.

This sequence joins TRBV29-1 and TRBJ1-3; possibly TRBD1 for D (5 bases). Trimming took 7 bases from V and 0 from J, leaving 10 bases between them. There are 13 residues in the CDR3. Germline-derived CDR1 and CDR2 are SQVTM and ANQGSEA. CDR3 region: CSAQGFSGNTIYF. As DNA, the CDR3 is TGCAGCGCGCAGGGTTTCTCTGGAAACACCATATATTTT.

V usage is TRBV11-3 and J usage is TRBJ2-2; 9 bases line up with TRBD1. Germline CDR1 is SGHNT and CDR2 is YENEEA. After removal of 6 bases from V and 5 bases from J, the junction contained 4 bases not matched to a gene. The CDR3 consists of 14 residues. CDR3 sequence (DNA): TGTGCCAGCAGACCGGACAGGGGAACCGGGGAGCTGTTTTTT. This encodes CASRPDRGTGELFF.

This chain connects TRBV18 to TRBJ1-2, with D tentatively TRBD1 (6 bases). Germline values: CDR1 KGHSH, CDR2 LQKENI. There are 17 residues in the CDR3. The V and J ends lost 2 bases and 4 bases respectively, with 20 bases between them. As DNA, the CDR3 is TGTGCCAGCTCACCAAGTAGAATGGTGGACAGTACCTATGGCTACACCTTC. It specifies CASSPSRMVDSTYGYTF.

The rearrangement uses TRBV5-1 and TRBJ2-5; TRBD2 matches 7 bases. CDR3 length equals 17 residues. The junction had 12 bases not matched to a gene; V was cut back by 0 bases and J by 4 bases. Germline V CDR1 and CDR2: SGHRS, YFSETQ. This CDR3 is CASSLAWLADGSETQYF. CDR3 DNA: TGCGCCAGCAGCTTGGCTTGGCTAGCGGACGGTTCAGAGACCCAGTACTTC.

The table lists this clone with a few counts. This chain connects TRBV28 to TRBJ2-1; the match to TRBD2 covers 7 bases. The CDR3 is 15 residues long. CDR1 MDHEN and CDR2 SYDVKM come from the germline V gene. Unmatched junction bases numbered 11, after V lost 6 bases and J lost 6 bases. This CDR3 reads CASRGSGQHTNEQFF. The CDR3 DNA reads TGTGCCAGCAGGGGTAGCGGGCAACATACCAATGAGCAGTTCTTC. Filled out from reference TRBV28 and TRBJ2-1, the complete variable domain reads DVKVTQSSRYLVKRTGEKVFLECVQDMDHENMFWYRQDPGLGLRLIYFSYDVKMKEKGDIPEGYSVSREKKERFSLILESASTNQTSMYLCASRGSGQHTNEQFFGPGTRLTVL.

The chain has TRBV5-1 and TRBJ1-1; TRBD1 is a possible D gene (5 bases). Germline V CDR1 and CDR2: SGHRS, YFSETQ. CDR3 size: 14 residues. Trimming stripped 4 bases from V and 1 base from J, with 11 bases between. The CDR3: CASSQGPQNTEAFF. The CDR3 DNA reads as TGCGCCAGCAGCCAGGGACCGCAGAACACTGAAGCTTTCTTT.

V gene TRBV29-1 combines with J gene TRBJ1-2; D may be TRBD1 (6 bases). The germline V gene has CDR1 SQVTM and CDR2 ANQGSEA. CDR3 length: 15 amino acids. Trimming took off 6 bases at V and 2 bases at J, with 19 bases between the two ends. In nucleotides, the CDR3 is TGCAGCGTCAGCGAGGGTAGTAGGGGGAACTATGGCTACACCTTC. Its translation is CSVSEGSRGNYGYTF.

This clone was detected only a few times. V usage is TRBV15 and J usage is TRBJ1-5; the match to TRBD1 covers 8 bases. The germline CDR1 and CDR2 sequences are LNHNV and YYDKDF (reference sequence). The CDR3 contains 14 residues. Trimming at V came to 5 bases and at J to 6 bases, leaving 6 bases not matched to a gene. The CDR3 region is CATSLQGAGQPQHF. In nucleotides, the CDR3 is TGTGCCACCAGCCTCCAGGGGGCCGGTCAGCCCCAGCATTTT.

V gene TRBV6-8 combines with J gene TRBJ2-7, with 8 positions matching TRBD2. The junction had 7 bases not matched to a gene; V was cut back by 0 bases and J by 3 bases. This CDR3 region has 16 residues. The germline V gene encodes CDR1 MNHGY and CDR2 SAAAGT. In nucleotides, the CDR3 is TGTGCCAGCAGTTACTCGCAGGAACTAGCGGTCTACGAGCAGTACTTC. This gives the protein CASSYSQELAVYEQYF.

The chain employs TRBV6-8 and TRBJ1-3, with TRBD1 identical over 7 bases. This CDR3 is 14 amino acids long. J gave up 4 bases and V 5 bases, and 5 bases lay outside the gene matches. Per germline, CDR1 MNHGY and CDR2 SAAAGT. CDR3 region: CASSEGALGNTIYF. In DNA, the CDR3 is TGTGCCAGCAGTGAGGGGGCCCTCGGAAACACCATATATTTT.

This chain uses TRBV6-8 with TRBJ1-5; TRBD1 might be the D (6 bases). Trimming pared 6 bases from V and 3 bases from J, leaving 12 bases between. This CDR3 spans 14 amino acids. Germline V CDR1 and CDR2: MNHGY, SAAAGT. The CDR3 reads CASRPGTYNQPQHF. In DNA, the CDR3 is TGTGCCAGCAGACCCGGGACATACAATCAGCCCCAGCATTTT.

The chain links TRBV19 to TRBJ2-3; 7 bases fit TRBD1. Germline CDR1 reads LNHDA; CDR2 reads SQIVND (reference sequence). V shed 9 bases, J shed 0 bases, and the junction held 9 bases outside the gene matches. The CDR3 contains 15 residues. The CDR3 region is CASRDRSSSTDTQYF. Written as DNA, the CDR3 is TGTGCCAGCAGGGACAGATCTTCGAGCACAGATACGCAGTATTTT.

The chain uses TRBV11-3 and TRBJ2-1; possibly TRBD2 for D (6 bases). Germline assignment: CDR1 SGHNT and CDR2 YENEEA. The CDR3 consists of 16 residues. V was pared by 3 bases and J by 8 bases, with 20 bases between. The CDR3: CASSFQVGEATDEQFF. DNA for the CDR3: TGTGCCAGCAGCTTCCAAGTGGGGGAGGCCACGGATGAGCAGTTCTTC.

For the CDR3, the DNA is TGCGCCAGCAGTGACGGGACAGGGTCTGGCTACACCTTC. It specifies CASSDGTGSGYTF. V is TRBV10-1 and J is TRBJ1-2; 9 bases map to TRBD1. Germline V gene sequence: CDR1 WNHNN, CDR2 SYGVQD (reference sequence). The CDR3 loop spans 13 amino acids. V lost 3 bases and J lost 7; bases outside the gene matches: 3.

The chain employs TRBV19 and TRBJ2-5; D might be TRBD1 (6 bases). Trimming shortened V by 4 bases and J by 4 bases, and 13 bases separated the two germline ends. CDR1 is LNHDA, CDR2 SQIVND, per germline (reference sequence). The CDR3 sequence is 14 residues long. CDR3 sequence reads: CASSTTGMGETQYF. CDR3 nucleotides: TGTGCCAGTAGTACTACAGGGATGGGAGAGACCCAGTACTTC.